The 21 T cell receptor beta chains presented below share a single source sample, sequenced in a study of blood T cell repertoires in COVID-19. Profiled with immunoSEQ multiplex PCR; TCRdb holds only in-frame clones, not every one. The sample holds tens of thousands of clones, roughly nine tenths seen once. The sequencing sample was made of peripheral blood. The receptor source for this set is a human donor in a cohort sampled during active COVID-19.

The rearrangement joins TRBV9 to TRBJ2-1; 14 nucleotides agree with TRBD2. Germline trimming cut 3 bases from V and 9 bases from J; bases unmatched to any gene: 5. Germline-derived CDR1 and CDR2 are SGDLS and YYNGEE. CDR3 size: 15 residues. As DNA, the CDR3 is TGTGCCAGCAGCGGGGGACTAGCGGGAGAGGGTGAGCAGTTCTTC. This encodes CASSGGLAGEGEQFF.

The chain is built from TRBV28 and TRBJ2-7; 7 bases are shared with TRBD2. The ends lost 10 bases at V and 4 bases at J; junction bases unmatched: 13. The CDR3 totals 14 residues. CDR1 MDHEN and CDR2 SYDVKM come from the germline V gene. The CDR3 loop is CATLSAGAGYEQYF. The CDR3 DNA follows: TGTGCCACCCTCTCGGCGGGAGCGGGGTACGAGCAGTACTTC.

This chain connects TRBV7-9 to TRBJ1-2, with D unclear. CDR3 length: 13 residues. CDR1 and CDR2 (germline): SEHNR, FQNEAQ (reference sequence). Trimming cost V 1 base and J 6 bases, with 9 bases left between them. In DNA form, the CDR3 reads TGTGCCAGCAGCTTAGTTGGGCACCATGGCTACACCTTC. It specifies CASSLVGHHGYTF.

This sequence joins TRBV15 and TRBJ2-5; D not certain. The CDR3 spans 14 residues. The V end was cut by 0 bases, the J end by 4 bases, with 9 bases between. The germline gives CDR1 LNHNV, CDR2 YYDKDF (reference sequence). The CDR3 here is CATSRDAIRETQYF. The CDR3 region has the DNA TGTGCCACCAGCAGAGACGCGATACGAGAGACCCAGTACTTC.

This clone was seen only once. The chain has TRBV7-9 and TRBJ2-5; possible D gene TRBD2, 6 bases. This CDR3 is built from 14 residues. Germline CDR1 and CDR2: SEHNR and FQNEAQ (reference sequence). V lost 7 bases and J lost 5, with 17 bases in between. The CDR3 region has the DNA TGTGCCAGCACCGCGGGATTGGGTTGGGAGACCCAGTACTTC. It yields the protein CASTAGLGWETQYF.

The chain uses TRBV25-1 and TRBJ2-5; 9 bases map to TRBD2. The CDR3 spans 16 residues. With 2 bases clipped from V and 4 bases from J, the junction kept 8 bases outside the gene matches. CDR1 is MGHDK, CDR2 SYGVNS, per germline. CDR3 sequence: CASSEGEGGRGETQYF. The CDR3 coding sequence is TGTGCCAGCAGTGAAGGAGAGGGCGGGAGGGGAGAGACCCAGTACTTC.

The chain has TRBV28 and TRBJ2-3; tentative D call: TRBD1 (5 bases). The ends were cut back, 6 bases at V and 1 base at J, with 8 bases in the middle. CDR1 is MDHEN, CDR2 SYDVKM, per germline. This CDR3 has 13 amino acids. The DNA for the CDR3 is TGTGCCAGCAGGGGGCGCGGCACAGATACGCAGTATTTT. Its protein is CASRGRGTDTQYF.

V and J are TRBV24-1 and TRBJ2-2; 14 bases fit TRBD2. Trimming removed 7 bases from V and 10 bases from J; junction bases left unmatched: 10. The CDR3 contains 16 residues. Per germline, CDR1 KGHDR and CDR2 SFDVKD. CDR3 amino acids: CATRSGTSGSMVELFF. The CDR3 nucleotides read TGTGCCACCAGATCCGGGACTAGCGGGAGTATGGTGGAGCTGTTTTTT.

A single count supports this clone. The J gene is TRBJ1-4, the V gene TRBV7-2; D is unresolved. The CDR3 has 16 amino acids. From germline, CDR1 is SGHTA and CDR2 FQGNSA. The V end lost 0 bases, the J end lost 6 bases, and 14 bases lay between the germline ends. CDR3: CASSLARSTTHEKLFF. The CDR3 bases are TGTGCCAGCAGCTTAGCGAGGTCCACCACCCATGAAAAACTGTTTTTT.

The V and J genes are TRBV18 and TRBJ2-5, with D possibly being TRBD2 (6 bases). The germline V gene encodes CDR1 KGHSH and CDR2 LQKENI. This CDR3 is built from 13 residues. Trimming pared 6 bases from V and 1 base from J, leaving 9 bases between. CDR3 sequence: CASSEGTQETQYF. The CDR3 DNA follows: TGTGCCAGCTCGGAGGGGACCCAAGAGACCCAGTACTTC.

The chain couples TRBV6-6 to TRBJ2-7; D is undetermined. V dropped 5 bases and J dropped 4 bases, with 6 bases sitting between them. CDR3 size: 11 residues. Germline CDR1 reads MNHNY; CDR2 reads SVGAGI (reference sequence). CDR3 amino acids: CASSREYEQYF. In nucleotides, the CDR3 is TGTGCCAGCAGTAGAGAGTACGAGCAGTACTTC.

V is TRBV3-1 (or the pseudogene TRBV3-2) and J is TRBJ1-4; TRBD1 agrees at 9 bases. This CDR3 is built from 15 residues. V was clipped by 3 bases and J by 8 bases; unmatched bases: 7. Germline loops: CDR1 LGHDT, CDR2 YNNKEL (reference sequence). CDR3 loop: CASSQKGQGYEKLFF. CDR3 sequence (DNA): TGTGCCAGCAGCCAGAAGGGACAGGGTTACGAAAAACTGTTTTTT.

This chain connects TRBV9 to TRBJ2-7; TRBD2 might be the D (6 bases). Per germline, CDR1 SGDLS and CDR2 YYNGEE. V was shortened by 0 bases and J by 0 bases, with 10 bases between the two germline ends. CDR3 length equals 15 residues. Here the CDR3 reads CASSVGGLTSYEQYF. The CDR3 DNA is TGTGCCAGCAGCGTAGGAGGACTAACCTCCTACGAGCAGTACTTC.

The gene calls are TRBV10-1 and TRBJ2-7; 7 nucleotides match TRBD1. CDR1 is WNHNN, CDR2 SYGVQD, per germline (reference sequence). The CDR3 runs 13 residues. V gave up 3 bases and J gave up 6 bases; unmatched junction bases: 5. The CDR3 loop is CASSEYRGGEQYF. In DNA, the CDR3 is TGCGCCAGCAGTGAATACAGGGGTGGCGAGCAGTACTTC.

This clone was found a few times. This rearrangement joins TRBV27 to TRBJ1-5; 9 nucleotides agree with TRBD1. Germline CDR1 MNHEY, CDR2 SMNVEV (reference sequence). Germline trimming cut 2 bases from V and 6 bases from J; bases unmatched to any gene: 14. This CDR3 region has 18 residues. CDR3 nucleotide sequence: TGTGCCAGCAGTTTACCGCCTATACAGGGGGCGGTATGTCAGCCCCAGCATTTT. It specifies CASSLPPIQGAVCQPQHF.

The chain joins TRBV6-2 or TRBV6-3 to TRBJ1-1; D gene uncertain. CDR3 length: 12 amino acids. V lost 6 bases and J lost 10, with 15 bases in between. From germline, CDR1 is MNHEY and CDR2 SVGEGT. DNA for the CDR3: TGTGCCAGCAGCCAAGAACTTCGTGGAGCTTTCTTT. It codes for CASSQELRGAFF.

This clone has just a few counts. This CDR3 is also generated by other DNA sequences in the sample. The V call is TRBV29-1, the J call TRBJ2-1, with 13 bases lining up with TRBD2. Germline assignment: CDR1 SQVTM and CDR2 ANQGSEA. V was clipped by 7 bases and J by 9 bases; unmatched bases: 9. The CDR3 extends over 14 amino acids. The CDR3 bases are TGCAGCGGCGGGACTAGCGGGGCGGGGGGTGAGCAGTTCTTC. This codes for CSGGTSGAGGEQFF.

CDR3 nucleotides: TGCAGCGTTGAAGATCTTCGGGGACTTTCCTACGAGCAGTACTTC. Its protein product is CSVEDLRGLSYEQYF. This chain joins TRBV29-1 and TRBJ2-7, with D possibly being TRBD2 (6 bases). The CDR3 extends over 15 amino acids. V lost 0 bases to trimming and J lost 1 base, with 13 bases between them. Germline CDR1 and CDR2: SQVTM and ANQGSEA.

The chain joins TRBV28 to TRBJ2-7; D is uncertain. From germline, CDR1 is MDHEN and CDR2 SYDVKM. There are 12 residues in the CDR3. The germline V and J ends were trimmed by 7 bases and 5 bases, with 12 bases remaining between them. CDR3 DNA sequence: TGTGCCAGCACCCAACCCCCGGACGAGCAGTACTTC. It codes for CASTQPPDEQYF.

V usage is TRBV5-1 and J usage is TRBJ2-1; the match to TRBD2 covers 16 bases. There are 17 residues in the CDR3. The V and J ends lost 4 bases and 5 bases, in that order; junction bases with no gene match: 6. Germline V gives CDR1 SGHRS, CDR2 YFSETQ. CDR3 region: CASSPPGTSGGDNEQFF. Written as DNA, the CDR3 is TGCGCCAGCAGCCCGCCCGGGACTAGCGGGGGGGACAATGAGCAGTTCTTC.

V gene TRBV4-1 combines with J gene TRBJ1-6; unclear D gene. CDR3 length equals 13 residues. Looked up from germline, CDR1 is MGHRA and CDR2 is YSYEKL. Trimming pared 2 bases from V and 6 bases from J, leaving 5 bases between. The CDR3 spells CASSQLSNSPLHF. DNA for the CDR3: TGCGCCAGCAGCCAACTCAGTAATTCACCCCTCCACTTT.